The 18 T cell receptor beta chains listed next were all sequenced from one sample in a study of blood T cells in healthy people across ages. For the second PCR, which ran for about 6 to 11 cycles, a sample-barcoded 5' primer and a J-beta primer mix were used. In TCRdb, the 5' RACE reads were re-called with MiXCR into one record per CDR3 protein. The table includes roughly 1,700,000 distinct CDR3 sequences, approximately 28% detected once. Sequencing was carried out using blood. These receptors were obtained from a woman in her thirties in good health.

This chain uses TRBV7-8 with TRBJ2-1; D may be TRBD2 (5 bases). The V and J ends lost 8 bases and 7 bases respectively, with 12 bases between them. CDR3 size: 12 residues. CDR1 and CDR2 from the germline V gene are SGHVS and FQNEAQ. Written as DNA, the CDR3 is TGTGCCAGCCCCGGTCCGGGGAATGAGCAGTTCTTC. Its translation is CASPGPGNEQFF.

This clonotype was found many times. CDR3 sequence (DNA): TGTGCCAGCAGCCCTGGGAACACCAACGGTTCACCCCTCCACTTT. It specifies CASSPGNTNGSPLHF. The rearrangement links TRBV7-9 to TRBJ1-6, with D hard to call. Trimming left V 5 bases short and J 9 bases short, with 17 bases between. The CDR3 has 15 residues. Germline CDR1 is SEHNR and CDR2 is FQNEAQ (reference sequence).

This clonotype was picked up a small number of times. This chain connects TRBV4-3 to TRBJ2-1; 7 bases are a match to TRBD2. The CDR3 sequence is 15 residues long. CDR1 LGHNA and CDR2 YSLEER come from the germline V gene. J was trimmed by 8 bases and V by 4 bases; bases with no gene match: 11. CDR3 sequence reads: CASSPVASGADEQFF. CDR3 in DNA: TGCGCCAGCAGCCCCGTAGCCAGCGGGGCAGATGAGCAGTTCTTC.

This clonotype came up once. It differs at one base from a far larger clone, so likely a read error. The CDR3 protein is CASSLAGPQEAQYF. The CDR3 DNA reads TGTGCCAGCAGCTTAGCAGGTCCCCAAGAGGCCCAGTACTTC. This rearrangement joins TRBV7-2 to TRBJ2-5; D unresolved. Germline lookup yields CDR1 SGHTA and CDR2 FQGNSA. The CDR3 extends over 14 amino acids. The whole variable domain, filled in from reference TRBV7-2 and TRBJ2-5, reads GAGVSQSPSNKVTEKGKDVELRCDPISGHTALYWYRQSLGQGLEFLIYFQGNSAPDKSGLPSDRFSAERTGGSVSTLTIQRTQQEDSAVYLCASSLAGPQEAQYFGPGTRLLVL.

To note about this clonotype: A read error is possible here, since a much larger clone lies one base away. V gene TRBV5-1 combines with J gene TRBJ2-3; perhaps TRBD1 as D (6 bases). Germline CDR1 SGHRS, CDR2 YFSETQ. The CDR3 is 15 residues long. Trimming pared 4 bases from V and 0 bases from J, leaving 12 bases between. The CDR3 DNA reads TGCGCCAGCAGCATGGACAGAACTAGCACAGATACGCAGTATTTT. Translation gives CASSMDRTSTDTQYF.

This clonotype was seen many times. The chain uses TRBV24-1 and TRBJ2-1; 8 nucleotides align to TRBD2. The J segment lost 7 bases and the V segment lost 5 bases, leaving 3 bases of the junction unmatched. This CDR3 has 13 amino acids. CDR1 KGHDR and CDR2 SFDVKD come from the germline V gene. The DNA for the CDR3 is TGTGCCACCAGTGCCAGCGGGAGTAATGAGCAGTTCTTC. Translated, it gives CATSASGSNEQFF.

Many counts were recorded for this clonotype. This rearrangement joins TRBV5-1 to TRBJ2-6; no clear D gene. V was pared by 4 bases and J by 0 bases, with 5 bases between. Per germline, CDR1 SGHRS and CDR2 YFSETQ. CDR3 length equals 14 residues. CDR3 sequence reads: CASSPVSGANVLTF. Here the CDR3 DNA reads TGCGCCAGCAGCCCAGTCTCTGGGGCCAACGTCCTGACTTTC.

V is TRBV29-1 and J is TRBJ2-3; tentatively, D is TRBD2 (7 bases). Trimming removed 7 bases from V and 4 bases from J, with 12 bases in between. The CDR3 covers 12 residues. Germline V gene data show CDR1 as SQVTM and CDR2 as ANQGSEA. CDR3 residues: CSGEGGADTQYF. Written as DNA, the CDR3 is TGCAGCGGTGAGGGGGGGGCAGATACGCAGTATTTT.

This clonotype was recorded a few times. The V gene is TRBV10-3, the J gene TRBJ2-1; TRBD2 might be the D (5 bases). Trimming pared 5 bases from V and 8 bases from J, leaving 13 bases between. CDR3 size: 13 residues. Germline CDR1 reads ENHRY; CDR2 reads SYGVKD. The CDR3 DNA reads TGTGCCATCAGTCTTACTAGAGCCGATGAGCAGTTCTTC. Protein product: CAISLTRADEQFF.

With regard to this clonotype: Sequence at one end of the junction differs from germline and may be a read error. The chain has TRBV6-6 and TRBJ1-5, with unresolved D. Germline-derived CDR1 and CDR2 are MNHNY and SVGAGI (reference sequence). The CDR3 consists of 13 residues. DNA of the CDR3: TGTACCAGCAGTTACGAGAAGAATCAGCCCCAGCATTTT. It specifies CTSSYEKNQPQHF.

The chain has TRBV28 and TRBJ2-1; perhaps D is TRBD1 or TRBD2 (5 bases each). Trimming took 5 bases from V and 6 from J, leaving 17 bases between them. Germline-derived CDR1 and CDR2 are MDHEN and SYDVKM. The CDR3 runs 15 residues. Here the CDR3 DNA reads TGTGCCAGCAGTCGGGCGGACAATAGCGTCAATGAGCAGTTCTTC. Translation gives CASSRADNSVNEQFF.

A remark on this clonotype: An end of the junction does not agree with germline; a read error may underlie this. This chain joins TRBV12-3 or TRBV12-4 and TRBJ1-3; 8 bases line up with TRBD1. CDR3 length: 15 amino acids. The chain's CDR3 is CAGSFAGTGGNTIYF. CDR3 coding DNA: TGTGCCGGCAGTTTCGCGGGGACAGGAGGAAACACCATATATTTT.

This clonotype was found many times. V usage is TRBV20-1 and J usage is TRBJ1-6; D is unclear. This CDR3 is 16 amino acids long. The V end lost 0 bases, the J end lost 0 bases, and 9 bases lay between the germline ends. Germline V gives CDR1 DFQATT, CDR2 SNEGSKA (reference sequence). The CDR3 loop is CSARDHLSSYNSPLHF. Written as DNA, the CDR3 is TGCAGTGCTAGAGATCATCTATCCTCCTATAATTCACCCCTCCACTTT.

In this sample, this clonotype turned up a few times. The chain combines TRBV5-4 with TRBJ2-1; 10 nucleotides line up with TRBD2. The CDR3 length is 15 residues. CDR1 and CDR2 from the germline V gene are SGHNT and YYREEE (reference sequence). V lost 0 bases, J lost 8 bases, and 5 bases stayed unmatched. Here the CDR3 reads CASSLDSGGPDEQFF. The CDR3, as DNA: TGTGCCAGCAGCTTGGATAGCGGGGGGCCGGATGAGCAGTTCTTC.

This clonotype occurred many times. The rearrangement joins TRBV18 to TRBJ2-1; 11 nucleotides line up with TRBD1. Losses at the gene ends were 8 bases for V and 2 bases for J; bases not matched to a gene: 5. CDR1 and CDR2 from the germline V gene are KGHSH and LQKENI. This CDR3 has 15 amino acids. This CDR3 is CASSPGQGAYNEQFF. The CDR3 bases are TGTGCCAGCAGCCCGGGACAGGGGGCCTACAATGAGCAGTTCTTC.

The rearrangement joins TRBV28 to TRBJ2-3; 8 bases are shared with TRBD2. CDR1 is MDHEN and CDR2 is SYDVKM in the germline V gene. The CDR3 length is 14 residues. The J segment lost 6 bases and the V segment lost 1 base, leaving 3 bases of the junction unmatched. CDR3 DNA sequence: TGTGCCAGCAGTTTATCGGGGGGGAGGGATACGCAGTATTTT. Translation gives CASSLSGGRDTQYF.

This clonotype was detected a few times. The chain has TRBV6-6 and TRBJ2-3; D may be TRBD1 or TRBD2 (5 bases each). This CDR3 region has 16 residues. V was cut by 4 bases and J by 4 bases, with 18 bases left in between. Germline V lookup: CDR1 MNHNY, CDR2 SVGAGI (reference sequence). DNA for the CDR3: TGTGCCAGCAGTTTAGGGGACGCCCGGGCAGCAGATACGCAGTATTTT. Translating gives CASSLGDARAADTQYF.

This clonotype was found many times. The chain combines TRBV7-3 with TRBJ2-1; 10 bases map to TRBD2. The CDR3 spans 14 residues. Trimming at V came to 5 bases and at J to 5 bases, leaving 3 bases not matched to a gene. Germline V CDR1 and CDR2: SGHTA, FQGTGA. The CDR3 nucleotides read TGTGCCAGCAGCCGTAGCGGGGGGAACAATGAGCAGTTCTTC. Protein sequence: CASSRSGGNNEQFF.